These 2 T cell receptor beta chains were all obtained from the same sample, sequenced in a study of spatial heterogeneity in lung cancer. Using its own MiXCR run on the 5' RACE reads, TCRdb lists one record per CDR3 protein. This table holds 25,000 or so distinct CDR3 sequences, 4% to 6% found once. Time point meaning: sample taken at primary tumor resection. Extraction of whole RNA from tumor, nontumor lung or frozen PBMC preceded unsorted sequencing. The sequencing used PBMCs, collected at surgery. Every receptor here comes from a male donor with early-stage non-small cell lung cancer.

This clonotype appeared many times. V and J are TRBV7-2 and TRBJ1-5; D is perhaps TRBD1 (6 bases). The CDR3 extends over 14 amino acids. Germline V gene sequence: CDR1 SGHTA, CDR2 FQGNSA. Deletions cut 3 bases from V and 4 bases from J, with 10 bases between. CDR3 bases: TGTGCCAGCAGCTTGGACAGACGAAATCAGCCCCAGCATTTT. It codes for CASSLDRRNQPQHF.

This clonotype was counted at least ten times. The chain uses TRBV5-4 and TRBJ2-7; D is possibly TRBD1 or TRBD2 (5 bases each). Germline-derived CDR1 and CDR2 are SGHNT and YYREEE (reference sequence). The germline V and J ends were trimmed by 2 bases and 6 bases, with 9 bases remaining between them. The CDR3 contains 12 residues. CDR3 DNA: TGTGCCAGCAGCTTATTTGGGGGCGAGCAGTACTTC. This encodes CASSLFGGEQYF.